This T cell receptor beta chain was profiled in a study of shared clonotypes between healthy human individuals. Profiled with immunoSEQ multiplex PCR; TCRdb holds only in-frame clones, not every one. Of under 750,000 clones in the sample, around 77% are singletons; the top ten hold more than 1.5%. V gave up 3 bases and J gave up 0 bases, with 9 bases separating them. This CDR3 region has 16 residues. In germline, CDR1 is MDHEN, CDR2 SYDVKM. Sample: memory CD4+ T cells sorted from blood. Documented subset: CD45RA-negative fraction. The sequence was obtained from a woman in her 30s in good health. The V call is TRBV28, the J call TRBJ2-6; TRBD2 is a possible D gene (6 bases). CDR3 protein: CASSFGGNSGANVLTF. CDR3 DNA: TGTGCCAGCAGTTTTGGGGGGAACTCTGGGGCCAACGTCCTGACTTTC.